Sequencing of this T cell receptor beta chain was carried out in a study of cytomegalovirus exposure and HLA in healthy donors. General study results and limits: TCR beta V- and J-gene trimming was later associated with a missense DCLRE1C variant. Reported findings show TCR beta sequences accurately forecast HLA-A and HLA-B alleles in most subjects.

From germline, CDR1 is MDHEN and CDR2 SYDVKM. The V gene lost 7 bases and the J gene lost 2 bases, with 23 bases spanning the gap. CDR3 size: 17 residues. Concerning this clone: Its target is unknown.

Healthy bone marrow donors made up the donors. 60 Vbeta and 13 Jbeta primers were used in PCR. Clones were read by immunoSEQ multiplex PCR, and TCRdb kept only the in-frame ones, dropping some. The sample has about 200,000 clones, 80% to 90% seen once. Sequenced: PBMCs. J is TRBJ1-2 and V is TRBV28, with a possible D match to TRBD1 (5 bases). This receptor was obtained from a woman younger than 45 in good health and CMV-seronegative. The CDR3: CASTKGWQGGRNYGYTF. The CDR3 DNA follows: TGTGCCAGCACCAAAGGTTGGCAGGGAGGAAGGAACTATGGCTACACCTTC.